Sequencing of this T cell receptor beta chain was carried out in a study of shared clonotypes between healthy human individuals (dated by TCRdb to the early 2020s). The study in broad terms: A couple of women and a few men aged 18 to 49 years were included in the cohort. Blood TCR repertoires of about five healthy adults were deeply sequenced to estimate repertoire size and the extent of clonotype sharing between individuals. For each donor, CD4 naive and CD4 memory were each run on three plates, CD8 naive on two plates, and CD8 memory on one plate. Between about 0.9 and 10 billion PBMCs per donor were obtained by leukapheresis. Different laboratories and diverse techniques were used to prepare libraries and sequence TCR repertoires, to increase sequencing depth and limit assay-specific biases. Points the paper makes about the study in general: Rarefaction of sorted-subset datasets indicated incomplete sequencing despite the large sequencing depth. Pairwise subsampling led to the expectation that sequencing depth would affect the degree of clonotype sharing among donors. Because the study included only a small number of donors, the genetic and exposure-history diversity represented was limited. Sampling was restricted to blood, and TCR repertoires in tissues likely differ from the TCR repertoires found in blood. Sharing across a few donors was observed for about 5% of naive CD4, about 3.2% of naive CD8, around 2.5% of memory CD4, and approximately 0.41% of memory CD8 clonotypes. Naive subsets generally had larger estimated clonotype richness than memory subsets. Compared with non-shared clonotypes, the clonotypes found in all four sorted-subset donors had higher generation probabilities.

The germline V gene gives CDR1 as KGHSH and CDR2 as LQKENI. The CDR3 contains 13 residues, cysteine and phenylalanine counted. Only the CDR3 portion is preserved as DNA: 39 bases, with reading frame beginning at the first base. From V the trimming removes 4 bases and from J it removes 3 bases, while the gene matches leave 1 base of the junction unaccounted for. As regards this clone: This clone's antigen is unknown. No much larger clone exists at a distance of one base, and base qualities are not known. The identical CDR3 is also encoded by other nucleotide sequences in the sample.

Healthy HIV-negative adults with no recently reported acute infections or vaccinations were included as donors. All donors were Caucasian adults living in Nashville, Tennessee, USA. CD4+ T cells were enriched by magnetic negative selection; naive cells were then positively selected on CD45RA, and the negative fraction formed the memory subset. Blood was collected by leukapheresis, and PBMCs were isolated by Ficoll-Histopaque density gradient centrifugation and then cryopreserved in liquid nitrogen vapor phase. Analytical flow cytometry was used to check the purity and quantity of every magnetically sorted T cell population. From each sorted fraction, genomic DNA was isolated and quantified by UV absorbance on a Nanodrop 2000c. Using the deep immunoSEQ assay, multiplex PCR amplified TCR CDR3 regions from genomic DNA. Extracted genomic DNA from each cell subset was spread evenly across all wells of several immunoSEQ 96-well plates, with each plate serving as a replicate. For sorted subsets, about 210 ng of genomic DNA, equivalent to roughly 33,000 T cell genomes, went into each replicate PCR. The purified libraries were quantified using a Qubit 3.0 fluorometer, sized with a Bioanalyzer 2100, and then quantified again using the KAPA Library Quantification kit. A separate single-read 150-cycle Illumina NextSeq 550 flow cell was used to sequence each immunoSEQ 96-well plate. In the paper's pipeline: The immunoSEQ output contained only junctional sequences without quality scores, so filtering could not match that applied to full-length reads. To assign V/J genes and CDR3, sequences were annotated using PyIR, a Python wrapper for IgBLAST v1.9, with IMGT germline references. Any read was removed if the V/J assignment was weak (E-value above 1e-6), the CDR3 was missing, or the read contained stop codons, out-of-frame junctions, or ambiguous translated residues. V3J clonotypes were defined by identical inferred V gene, J gene, and CDR3 amino acid sequence. The percentage overlap between two repertoires was calculated by dividing the number of shared unique clonotypes by the size of the smaller repertoire. RTK rarefaction, the Chao1 estimator, and Recon v2.1 estimates of unobserved clonotypes were used to assess repertoire richness. Generation probabilities for all TCRbeta clonotypes obtained by the gDNA method from a handful of donors were computed using OLGA. The source is immuneACCESS, and TCRdb retained only in-frame sequences with V and J called. Part of the clones is not carried over; for the studies checked, unresolved V genes explain less than half of this, and the remainder is unexplained. The DNA was the basis for D and trimming; V, J and clone size are from that table. For this sample the table gives some 2,400,000 clones, of which about 94% were detected only once. Roughly 0.13% of the sample is held by the ten biggest clonotypes.

The sample taken for sequencing was naive CD4+ T cells sorted from blood. This specimen's cell subset or site label, interpreted: CD45RA+ positively selected. The chain is encoded by TRBV18 joined to TRBJ2-5; TRBD1 fits 8 bases in the junction. This sequence originates from a man between 18 and 35 years old in good health. The CDR3 loop reads CASSRGQEETQYF. The DNA reads TGTGCCAGCTCACGGGGACAGGAAGAGACCCAGTACTTC.